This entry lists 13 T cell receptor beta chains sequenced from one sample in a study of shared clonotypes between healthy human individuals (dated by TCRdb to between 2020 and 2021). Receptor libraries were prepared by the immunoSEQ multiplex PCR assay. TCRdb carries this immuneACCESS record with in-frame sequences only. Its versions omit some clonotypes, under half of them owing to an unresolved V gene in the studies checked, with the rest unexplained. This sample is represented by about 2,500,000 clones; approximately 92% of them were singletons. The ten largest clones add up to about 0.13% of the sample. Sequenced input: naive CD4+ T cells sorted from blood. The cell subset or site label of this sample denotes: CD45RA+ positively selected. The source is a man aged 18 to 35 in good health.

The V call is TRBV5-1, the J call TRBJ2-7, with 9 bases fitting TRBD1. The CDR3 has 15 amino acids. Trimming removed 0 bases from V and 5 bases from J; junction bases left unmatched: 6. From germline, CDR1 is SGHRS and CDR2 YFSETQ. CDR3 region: CASSLGGQGIDEQYF. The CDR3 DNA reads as TGCGCCAGCAGCTTGGGGGGACAGGGAATTGACGAGCAGTACTTC.

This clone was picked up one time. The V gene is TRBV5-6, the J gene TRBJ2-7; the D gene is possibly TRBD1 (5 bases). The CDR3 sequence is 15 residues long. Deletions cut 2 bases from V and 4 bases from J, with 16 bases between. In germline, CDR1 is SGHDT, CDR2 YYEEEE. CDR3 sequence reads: CASSFTGTGRYEQYF. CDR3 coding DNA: TGTGCCAGCAGCTTCACTGGCACAGGAAGATACGAGCAGTACTTC.

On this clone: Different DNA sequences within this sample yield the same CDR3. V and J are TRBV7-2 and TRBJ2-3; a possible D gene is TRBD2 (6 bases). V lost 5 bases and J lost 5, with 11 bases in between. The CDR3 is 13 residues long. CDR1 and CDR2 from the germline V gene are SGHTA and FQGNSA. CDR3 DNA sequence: TGTGCCAGCAGCCCCGGGGGTGGAGATACGCAGTATTTT. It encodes CASSPGGGDTQYF.

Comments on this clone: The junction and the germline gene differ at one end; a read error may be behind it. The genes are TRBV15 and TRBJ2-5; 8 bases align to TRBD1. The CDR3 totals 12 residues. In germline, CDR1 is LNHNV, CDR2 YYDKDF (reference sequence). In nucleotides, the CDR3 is TGTGCCACCAGCAGAGAATGGACAGGGAAGGACTTC. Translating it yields CATSREWTGKDF. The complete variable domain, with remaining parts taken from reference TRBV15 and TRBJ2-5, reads DAMVIQNPRYQVTQFGKPVTLSCSQTLNHNVMYWYQQKSSQAPKLLFHYYDKDFNNEADTPDNFQSRRPNTSFCFLDIRSPGLGDTAMYLCATSREWTGKDFGPGTRLLVL.

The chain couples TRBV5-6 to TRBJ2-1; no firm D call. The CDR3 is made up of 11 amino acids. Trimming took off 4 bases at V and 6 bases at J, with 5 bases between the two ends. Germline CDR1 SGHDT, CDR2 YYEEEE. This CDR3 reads CASSTTNEQFF. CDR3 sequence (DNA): TGTGCCAGCAGCACGACCAATGAGCAGTTCTTC.

The chain's CDR3 is CAISEFRDQPQHF. CDR3 in DNA: TGTGCCATCAGTGAGTTCAGAGATCAGCCCCAGCATTTT. The chain employs TRBV10-3 and TRBJ1-5; no clear D gene. Between the trimmed V and J ends, which lost 1 base and 5 bases, there was a span of 6 bases. The CDR3 loop spans 13 amino acids. Germline V gene lookup returns CDR1 ENHRY and CDR2 SYGVKD.

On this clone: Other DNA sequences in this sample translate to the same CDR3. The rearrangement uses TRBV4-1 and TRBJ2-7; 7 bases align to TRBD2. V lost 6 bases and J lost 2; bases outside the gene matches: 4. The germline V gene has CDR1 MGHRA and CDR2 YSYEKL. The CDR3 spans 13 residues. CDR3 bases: TGCGCCAGCAGTCTCGGACTAGCCTACGAGCAGTACTTC. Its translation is CASSLGLAYEQYF.

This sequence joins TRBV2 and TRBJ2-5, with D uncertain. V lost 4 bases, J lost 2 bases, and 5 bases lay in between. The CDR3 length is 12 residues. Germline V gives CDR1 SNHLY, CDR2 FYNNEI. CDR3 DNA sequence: TGTGCCAGCAGTGTAAATCAAGAGACCCAGTACTTC. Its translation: CASSVNQETQYF.

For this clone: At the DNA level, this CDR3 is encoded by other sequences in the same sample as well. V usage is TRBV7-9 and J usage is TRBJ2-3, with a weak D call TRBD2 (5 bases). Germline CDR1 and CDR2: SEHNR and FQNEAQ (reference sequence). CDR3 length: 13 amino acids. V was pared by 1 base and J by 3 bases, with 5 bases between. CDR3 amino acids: CASSLGTTDTQYF. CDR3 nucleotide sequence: TGTGCCAGCAGCTTAGGGACTACAGATACGCAGTATTTT.

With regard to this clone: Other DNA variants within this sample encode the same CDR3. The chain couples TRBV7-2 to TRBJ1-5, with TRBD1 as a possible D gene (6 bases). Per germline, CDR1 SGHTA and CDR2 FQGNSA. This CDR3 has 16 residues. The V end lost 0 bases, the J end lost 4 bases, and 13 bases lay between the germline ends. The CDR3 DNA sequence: TGTGCCAGCAGCTTAGCGGGGGCAGGGACAAATCAGCCCCAGCATTTT. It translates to CASSLAGAGTNQPQHF.

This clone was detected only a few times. The DNA for the CDR3 is TGTGCCAGTAGACCAGTCTATACAGGGGACACTGAAGCTTTCTTT. It is translated as CASRPVYTGDTEAFF. This chain links TRBV19 with TRBJ1-1; the match to TRBD1 covers 7 bases. The CDR3 has 15 residues. Germline-derived CDR1 and CDR2 are LNHDA and SQIVND (reference sequence). V was pared by 6 bases and J by 3 bases, with 10 bases of the junction left unmatched.

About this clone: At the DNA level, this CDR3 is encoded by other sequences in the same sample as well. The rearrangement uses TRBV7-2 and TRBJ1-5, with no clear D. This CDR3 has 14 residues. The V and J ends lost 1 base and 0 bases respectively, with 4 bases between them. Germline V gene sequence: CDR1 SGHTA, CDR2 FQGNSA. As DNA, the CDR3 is TGTGCCAGCAGCTTAGATGGTAGCAATCAGCCCCAGCATTTT. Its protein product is CASSLDGSNQPQHF.

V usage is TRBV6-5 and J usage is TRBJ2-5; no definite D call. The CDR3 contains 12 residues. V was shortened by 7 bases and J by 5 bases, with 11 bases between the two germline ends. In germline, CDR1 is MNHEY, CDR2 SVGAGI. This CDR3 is CASNTIGETQYF. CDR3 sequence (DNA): TGTGCCAGCAATACCATCGGGGAGACCCAGTACTTC.